Listed here are 26 T cell receptor beta chains from one sample, sequenced in a study of blood T cell repertoires in COVID-19. The repertoire was sequenced with immunoSEQ multiplex PCR; TCRdb's copy has only in-frame clones and lacks some. The sample gives some 170,000 clones, roughly 87% of which show up once; 1.6% is in the top ten. What was sequenced was peripheral blood. The receptors stem from a woman in her forties or fifties with acute or convalescent COVID-19.

This clone was detected once. The chain joins TRBV6-6 to TRBJ1-4; 9 bases fit TRBD1. The junction had 2 bases not matched to a gene; V was cut back by 6 bases and J by 0 bases. Per germline, CDR1 MNHNY and CDR2 SVGAGI (reference sequence). The CDR3 is made up of 15 amino acids. CDR3 sequence: CASRDRGATNEKLFF. CDR3 coding DNA: TGTGCCAGCAGGGACAGGGGAGCAACTAATGAAAAACTGTTTTTT.

The rearrangement joins TRBV5-7 to TRBJ1-2; TRBD1 matches 9 bases. TRBV5-7 is noted as an ORF with a role that remains uncertain. The CDR3 covers 16 residues. Trimming cost V 4 bases and J 2 bases; bases outside gene matches: 9. The DNA of the CDR3 is TGTGCCAGCAGCAACGGTACAGGGGGCGGGAACTATGGCTACACCTTC. It translates to CASSNGTGGGNYGYTF.

The rearrangement uses TRBV9 and TRBJ1-2; 11 bases line up with TRBD1. The CDR3 has 15 residues. V gave up 4 bases and J gave up 3 bases; unmatched junction bases: 5. The germline gives CDR1 SGDLS, CDR2 YYNGEE. DNA for the CDR3: TGTGCCAGCAGCATCCGGACAGGGGGCGACTATGGCTACACCTTC. Protein: CASSIRTGGDYGYTF.

The chain joins TRBV5-1 to TRBJ1-4, with TRBD1 matching over 7 bases. Looked up from germline, CDR1 is SGHRS and CDR2 is YFSETQ. V lost 1 base, J lost 8 bases, and 2 bases stayed unmatched. The CDR3 spans 13 residues. Written as DNA, the CDR3 is TGCGCCAGCAGCTTGACAGGGGAGGAAAAACTGTTTTTT. Its protein product is CASSLTGEEKLFF.

The rearrangement links TRBV9 to TRBJ1-1; 7 bases map to TRBD1. J gave up 5 bases and V 3 bases, and 16 bases lay outside the gene matches. The CDR3 covers 17 residues. In germline, CDR1 is SGDLS, CDR2 YYNGEE. In DNA form, the CDR3 reads TGTGCCAGCAGCGACGCTCGGGGAGCAGGGGGGTTGACTGAAGCTTTCTTT. It is translated as CASSDARGAGGLTEAFF.

CDR3 amino acids: CAWDRGQGPSTDTQYF. CDR3 DNA: TGTGCCTGGGACCGAGGTCAGGGGCCTAGCACAGATACGCAGTATTTT. The chain couples TRBV30 to TRBJ2-3; D possibly corresponds to TRBD1 (6 bases). The V gene's germline CDR1 is GTSNPN and CDR2 SVGIG (reference sequence). The length of the CDR3 is 16 residues. V was pared by 5 bases and J by 0 bases, with 18 bases between.

V usage is TRBV6-5 and J usage is TRBJ2-3; D not resolved. From germline, CDR1 is MNHEY and CDR2 SVGAGI. The CDR3 is 13 amino acids. V lost 0 bases and J 7 bases, leaving 8 bases between the germline ends. In DNA form, the CDR3 reads TGTGCCAGCAGTTACTCCGACTCTTATACGCAGTATTTT. The encoded protein is CASSYSDSYTQYF.

The chain couples TRBV7-2 to TRBJ2-3; 9 nucleotides agree with TRBD2. J was trimmed by 2 bases and V by 2 bases; bases with no gene match: 5. The germline V gene has CDR1 SGHTA and CDR2 FQGNSA. This CDR3 has 16 residues. The CDR3 protein is CASSLYLAGYTDTQYF. CDR3 nucleotides: TGTGCCAGCAGCTTATATCTAGCGGGGTACACAGATACGCAGTATTTT.

The chain combines TRBV3-1 (or the pseudogene TRBV3-2) with TRBJ1-5, with 7 bases lining up with TRBD1. V lost 2 bases and J lost 3; bases outside the gene matches: 4. This CDR3 has 15 amino acids. Germline-derived CDR1 and CDR2 are LGHDT and YNNKEL (reference sequence). The CDR3 bases are TGTGCCAGCAGCCAAAAGACAGGGCCCAATCAGCCCCAGCATTTT. This sequence encodes CASSQKTGPNQPQHF.

The genes are TRBV6-6 and TRBJ1-1; 8 bases fit TRBD1. Trimming removed 6 bases from V and 11 bases from J; junction bases left unmatched: 5. The CDR3 is made up of 11 amino acids. Per the germline V gene, CDR1 is MNHNY and CDR2 is SVGAGI (reference sequence). The CDR3 loop is CASRSTGGAFF. DNA of the CDR3: TGTGCCAGCAGGTCTACAGGGGGGGCTTTCTTT.

This clone appeared a single time. The chain employs TRBV24-1 and TRBJ2-3; D perhaps matches TRBD2 (6 bases). V gave up 7 bases and J gave up 0 bases, with 13 bases separating them. The CDR3 is 15 amino acids. Germline loops: CDR1 KGHDR, CDR2 SFDVKD. The CDR3 bases are TGTGCCACCAGCCTCGGGGGAACTAGCACAGATACGCAGTATTTT. It specifies CATSLGGTSTDTQYF.

The chain is built from TRBV5-5 and TRBJ1-1; no clear D. The CDR3 runs 12 residues. Trimming left V 3 bases short and J 0 bases short, with 3 bases between. Germline V gene data show CDR1 as SGHKS and CDR2 as YYEKEE (reference sequence). The CDR3 reads CASSSMNTEAFF. As DNA, the CDR3 is TGTGCCAGCAGCTCAATGAACACTGAAGCTTTCTTT.

This clone was observed a handful of times. The CDR3 nucleotides read TGTGCCAGCAGCCTACCGGGACAGGAAGCTAGAGGCTACACCTTC. Translated: CASSLPGQEARGYTF. The chain joins TRBV7-2 to TRBJ1-2, with 8 bases that match TRBD1. V lost 5 bases and J lost 8; bases outside the gene matches: 13. The germline V gene has CDR1 SGHTA and CDR2 FQGNSA. The CDR3 totals 15 residues.

This chain links TRBV29-1 with TRBJ2-4, with 9 bases aligning to TRBD1. The V and J ends lost 4 bases and 7 bases, in that order; junction bases with no gene match: 11. The germline CDR1 and CDR2 sequences are SQVTM and ANQGSEA. The CDR3 has 15 amino acids. CDR3 sequence: CSVGHKQGARNIQYF. The CDR3 DNA reads TGCAGCGTTGGGCATAAACAGGGGGCGAGGAACATTCAGTACTTC.

The CDR3 here is CASTGGRDIQYF. CDR3 nucleotide sequence: TGTGCCAGCACCGGAGGGCGGGACATTCAGTACTTC. The genes are TRBV7-2 and TRBJ2-4, with D possibly matching TRBD2 (6 bases). Germline values: CDR1 SGHTA, CDR2 FQGNSA. The V gene lost 7 bases and the J gene lost 8 bases, with 12 bases spanning the gap. The CDR3 is 12 amino acids.

As for this clone: This likely stems from a read error, as it lies one base from a far larger clone. The rearrangement uses TRBV29-1 and TRBJ2-7, with TRBD1 identical over 9 bases. Germline V gives CDR1 SQVTM, CDR2 ANQGSEA. This CDR3 contains 14 residues. Here the CDR3 DNA reads TGCAGGGTTGTGGTGGGACAGGGCCCCCACGAGCAGTACTTC. Translated, it gives CRVVVGQGPHEQYF.

This chain joins TRBV7-2 and TRBJ1-1, with a weak D call TRBD1 (6 bases). Germline assignment: CDR1 SGHTA and CDR2 FQGNSA. V lost 3 bases, J lost 4 bases, and 15 bases lay in between. CDR3 length equals 15 residues. CDR3 amino acids: CASSFRAGEGTEAFF. The CDR3 DNA sequence: TGTGCCAGCAGCTTTCGGGCAGGGGAGGGCACTGAAGCTTTCTTT.

The chain recombines TRBV24-1 with TRBJ1-3, with no clear D. V was trimmed by 3 bases and J by 0 bases, leaving 11 bases between them. The CDR3 extends over 16 amino acids. Germline loops: CDR1 KGHDR, CDR2 SFDVKD. CDR3 nucleotides: TGTGCCACCAGTGATATAGGAGCTTCCTCTGGAAACACCATATATTTT. Protein product: CATSDIGASSGNTIYF.

The gene calls are TRBV24-1 and TRBJ2-2; D possibly corresponds to TRBD1 (6 bases). This CDR3 is built from 14 residues. Germline V gene sequence: CDR1 KGHDR, CDR2 SFDVKD. V lost 6 bases and J 4 bases, leaving 11 bases between the germline ends. This CDR3 reads CATSRTAFTGELFF. In nucleotides, the CDR3 is TGTGCCACCAGTCGGACAGCTTTCACCGGGGAGCTGTTTTTT.

The chain recombines TRBV7-2 with TRBJ1-2, with TRBD1 identical over 8 bases. Trimming removed 2 bases from V and 0 bases from J; junction bases left unmatched: 2. Germline lookup yields CDR1 SGHTA and CDR2 FQGNSA. The CDR3 is 15 residues long. The CDR3 region is CASSLQGATNYGYTF. In nucleotides, the CDR3 is TGTGCCAGCAGCTTACAGGGGGCGACTAACTATGGCTACACCTTC.

A single count supports this clone. J is TRBJ1-2 and V is TRBV7-2, with TRBD1 as a possible D gene (6 bases). Germline CDR1 and CDR2: SGHTA and FQGNSA. V was shortened by 1 base and J by 4 bases, with 10 bases between the two germline ends. The CDR3 is 14 residues long. In DNA form, the CDR3 reads TGTGCCAGCAGCTTAGGACAGGACTTCTATGGCTACACCTTC. It yields the protein CASSLGQDFYGYTF.

The chain uses TRBV7-8 and TRBJ2-7, with D perhaps matching TRBD2 (7 bases). The CDR3 is 16 residues long. Germline V gene sequence: CDR1 SGHVS, CDR2 FQNEAQ. Deletions cut 1 base from V and 2 bases from J, with 15 bases between. Written as DNA, the CDR3 is TGTGCCAGCAGCTTAGTGGTCCAGCGGGACACCTACGAGCAGTACTTC. It codes for CASSLVVQRDTYEQYF.

V is TRBV10-3 and J is TRBJ2-1, with TRBD1 identical over 9 bases. Germline V gene data show CDR1 as ENHRY and CDR2 as SYGVKD. The CDR3 has 14 amino acids. The V gene end was trimmed by 11 bases and the J gene end by 4 bases; junction bases not matched to a gene: 9. CDR3 in DNA: TGTGCCGGCGGCCCGGGACAGGGATACAATGAGCAGTTCTTC. Translated, it gives CAGGPGQGYNEQFF.

Worth noting for this clone: Other DNA sequences within the sample encode an identical CDR3. This chain links TRBV12-3 or TRBV12-4 with TRBJ1-2; a weak D match, TRBD1 (5 bases). Trimming pared 3 bases from V and 4 bases from J, leaving 9 bases between. The CDR3 consists of 13 residues. For the CDR3, the DNA is TGTGCCAGCAGTTTTGCACAGGTCTATGGCTACACCTTC. Translated, it gives CASSFAQVYGYTF.

V is TRBV7-8 and J is TRBJ1-1; D perhaps matches TRBD1 (5 bases). This CDR3 is 13 amino acids long. Germline values: CDR1 SGHVS, CDR2 FQNEAQ. Trimming removed 4 bases at V and 7 bases at J, with 13 bases between. CDR3 protein: CASSSDKLGEAFF. The CDR3 coding sequence is TGTGCCAGCAGCTCGGACAAGTTAGGTGAAGCTTTCTTT.

This sequence joins TRBV13 and TRBJ2-3; weak D call: TRBD2 (6 bases). Germline values: CDR1 PRHDT, CDR2 FYEKMQ (reference sequence). Trimming pared 2 bases from V and 2 bases from J, leaving 14 bases between. CDR3 length equals 16 residues. The CDR3 nucleotides read TGTGCCAGCAGCTTACAGGCGGGGTGGGACACAGATACGCAGTATTTT. This codes for CASSLQAGWDTDTQYF.